The 17 T cell receptor beta chains below come from one sample, sequenced in a study of blood T cell repertoires in COVID-19. Clones were read by immunoSEQ multiplex PCR, and TCRdb kept only the in-frame ones, dropping some. This table has approximately 50,000 clones, about nine tenths appearing once. Input material: peripheral blood. Receptor source: a man aged 50-59 years with active COVID-19.

The chain recombines TRBV6-5 with TRBJ2-1; 14 positions match TRBD2. CDR1 and CDR2 (germline): MNHEY, SVGAGI. The V and J ends lost 6 bases and 6 bases, in that order; junction bases with no gene match: 4. There are 15 residues in the CDR3. The CDR3 DNA follows: TGTGCCAGCAGCCCCGGGACTAGCGGGAGCAATGAGCAGTTCTTC. It encodes CASSPGTSGSNEQFF.

The rearrangement links TRBV18 to TRBJ2-4; 13 nucleotides agree with TRBD2. J lost 2 bases, V lost 5 bases, and 3 bases had no gene match. Germline CDR1 KGHSH, CDR2 LQKENI. The CDR3 runs to 16 residues. The CDR3 spells CASSATSGGTKNIQYF. The CDR3 DNA follows: TGTGCCAGCTCAGCGACTAGCGGGGGGACCAAAAACATTCAGTACTTC.

The gene calls are TRBV12-5 and TRBJ2-1, with 10 nucleotides matching TRBD2. V dropped 3 bases and J dropped 12; count of bases not matched to a gene: 5. The CDR3 consists of 13 residues. CDR1 and CDR2 (germline): LGHNT, FRNRAP. For the CDR3, the DNA is TGTGCTAGTGGTTTAGGACTAGCGGTCCTGCAGTTCTTC. It codes for CASGLGLAVLQFF.

CDR3 DNA: TGCGCCAGCAGCTCGACAGGTGCAAACACTGAAGCTTTCTTT. Translating it yields CASSSTGANTEAFF. The rearrangement uses TRBV5-1 and TRBJ1-1, with D possibly TRBD1 on 6 matching bases. Germline CDR1 is SGHRS and CDR2 is YFSETQ. The length of the CDR3 is 14 residues. V lost 3 bases and J 2 bases, leaving 11 bases between the germline ends.

This sequence joins TRBV5-1 and TRBJ2-7; the match to TRBD2 covers 7 bases. Germline V lookup: CDR1 SGHRS, CDR2 YFSETQ. The CDR3 extends over 14 amino acids. Germline trimming cut 7 bases from V and 0 bases from J; bases unmatched to any gene: 7. In DNA, the CDR3 is TGCGCCAGCCATCCGGGGGGACGCTCCTACGAGCAGTACTTC. It specifies CASHPGGRSYEQYF.

The chain joins TRBV6-5 to TRBJ1-2; 7 nucleotides align to TRBD1. V lost 2 bases and J lost 8; bases outside the gene matches: 5. The CDR3 has 13 amino acids. CDR1 is MNHEY and CDR2 is SVGAGI in the germline V gene. CDR3 loop: CASSYQGVGGYTF. CDR3 DNA sequence: TGTGCCAGCAGTTACCAGGGGGTAGGAGGCTACACCTTC.

This chain joins TRBV2 and TRBJ2-7, with 8 bases that match TRBD2. Trimming at V came to 4 bases and at J to 0 bases, leaving 8 bases not matched to a gene. The CDR3 sequence is 16 residues long. Germline assignment: CDR1 SNHLY and CDR2 FYNNEI. Here the CDR3 reads CASSAGRELSSYEQYF. The CDR3 bases are TGTGCCAGCAGTGCCGGGAGGGAGCTCTCCTCCTACGAGCAGTACTTC.

The V call is TRBV27, the J call TRBJ2-1, with D perhaps matching TRBD2 (7 bases). Deletions cut 5 bases from V and 3 bases from J, with 14 bases between. The CDR3 is 15 residues long. In germline, CDR1 is MNHEY, CDR2 SMNVEV (reference sequence). This CDR3 reads CASSVTRGGYNEQFF. As DNA, the CDR3 is TGTGCCAGCAGTGTGACTAGGGGGGGCTACAATGAGCAGTTCTTC.

The gene calls are TRBV16 and TRBJ1-2; unclear D gene. V was clipped by 1 base and J by 3 bases, with 18 bases between them. The CDR3 loop spans 17 amino acids. Germline V gene data show CDR1 as KGHSY and CDR2 as FQNENV. The CDR3, as DNA: TGTGCCAGCAGCCAATTTCAGATAGCGAGGGTTGACTATGGCTACACCTTC. Translated, it gives CASSQFQIARVDYGYTF. Using reference TRBV16 and TRBJ1-2 for the parts outside the CDR3, the full variable domain is GEEVAQTPKHLVRGEGQKAKLYCAPIKGHSYVFWYQQVLKNEFKFLISFQNENVFDETGMPKERFSAKCLPNSPCSLEIQATKLEDSAVYFCASSQFQIARVDYGYTFGSGTRLTVV.

The genes are TRBV3-1 (or the pseudogene TRBV3-2) and TRBJ1-5; the match to TRBD1 covers 7 bases. Trimming cost V 2 bases and J 4 bases; bases outside gene matches: 5. This CDR3 region has 15 residues. Per germline, CDR1 LGHDT and CDR2 YNNKEL (reference sequence). The CDR3 protein is CASSQHGTVNQPQHF. The CDR3 coding sequence is TGTGCCAGCAGCCAACACGGGACAGTGAATCAGCCCCAGCATTTT.

The chain couples TRBV29-1 to TRBJ1-6; 9 bases fit TRBD1. V lost 5 bases and J lost 4; bases outside the gene matches: 9. Germline CDR1 SQVTM, CDR2 ANQGSEA. The CDR3 contains 16 residues. This CDR3 is CSVQDRGRGYNSPLHF. In DNA form, the CDR3 reads TGCAGCGTTCAGGACAGGGGCAGGGGATATAATTCACCCCTCCACTTT.

The rearrangement links TRBV5-1 to TRBJ2-1; 8 positions agree with TRBD2. The CDR3 is 15 residues long. The germline CDR1 and CDR2 sequences are SGHRS and YFSETQ. V shed 1 base, J shed 7 bases, and the junction held 7 bases outside the gene matches. The CDR3 here is CASSLQPAGENEQFF. CDR3 nucleotide sequence: TGCGCCAGCAGCTTGCAGCCAGCGGGAGAAAATGAGCAGTTCTTC.

The chain carries TRBV6-1 and TRBJ2-3; possible D gene TRBD1, 6 bases. CDR1 and CDR2 (germline): MNHNS, SASEGT. The CDR3 covers 16 residues. With 3 bases removed from V and 5 bases from J, the gap between germline ends came to 18 bases. The CDR3, as DNA: TGTGCCAGCAGTGATTGGTTGGACGAGGGACAAGATACGCAGTATTTT. Its translation: CASSDWLDEGQDTQYF.

The chain employs TRBV9 and TRBJ2-7, with 12 bases aligning to TRBD2. Trimming at V came to 1 base and at J to 2 bases, leaving 7 bases not matched to a gene. Germline CDR1 reads SGDLS; CDR2 reads YYNGEE. The CDR3 spans 17 residues. DNA of the CDR3: TGTGCCAGCAGCGTATCCGATGGACTAGCGGGAACCTACGAGCAGTACTTC. Encoded protein: CASSVSDGLAGTYEQYF.

The chain couples TRBV6-2 or TRBV6-3 to TRBJ1-5; a weak D match, TRBD1 (5 bases). This CDR3 has 18 residues. V lost 4 bases, J lost 2 bases, and 21 bases lay in between. Germline CDR1 reads MNHEY; CDR2 reads SVGEGT. The CDR3 sequence is CASSWMAIGAPGNQPQHF. In DNA, the CDR3 is TGTGCCAGCAGTTGGATGGCCATAGGGGCCCCGGGCAATCAGCCCCAGCATTTT.

The V and J genes are TRBV21-1 and TRBJ2-7; the listed D gene, TRBD2, was not tested against the DNA. TRBV21-1 is marked as a pseudogene. This CDR3 region has 16 residues. The DNA of the CDR3 is TGTGCCAGCAGCAAAGAAGAGACTCCTCTCTCCTACGAGCAGTACTTC. It encodes CASSKEETPLSYEQYF.

The chain recombines TRBV4-3 with TRBJ1-2, with 10 bases matching TRBD1. The CDR3 runs 14 residues. V trimming: 4 bases; J trimming: 8 bases; junction bases outside the gene matches: 7. Germline V gene data show CDR1 as LGHNA and CDR2 as YSLEER. CDR3 loop: CASSPEDRGRGYTF. CDR3 bases: TGCGCCAGCAGCCCAGAAGACAGGGGGCGAGGCTACACCTTC.